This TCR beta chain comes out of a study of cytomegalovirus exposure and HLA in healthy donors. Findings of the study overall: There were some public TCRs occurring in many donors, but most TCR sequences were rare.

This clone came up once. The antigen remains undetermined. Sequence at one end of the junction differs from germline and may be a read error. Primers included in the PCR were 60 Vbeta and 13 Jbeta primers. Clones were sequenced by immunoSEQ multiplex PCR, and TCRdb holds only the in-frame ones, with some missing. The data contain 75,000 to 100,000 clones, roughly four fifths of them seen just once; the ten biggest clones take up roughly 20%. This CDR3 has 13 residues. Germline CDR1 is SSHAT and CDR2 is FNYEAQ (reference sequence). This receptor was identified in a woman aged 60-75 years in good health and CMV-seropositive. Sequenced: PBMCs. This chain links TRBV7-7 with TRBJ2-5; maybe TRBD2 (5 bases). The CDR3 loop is CASSLREKETQYF. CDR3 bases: TGTGCTAGCAGCTTAAGGGAGAAAGAGACCCAGTACTTC.